The clone carrying this T cell receptor beta chain was detected only a few times. Next came a second PCR, run for about 6 to 11 cycles, which used a sample-barcoded 5' primer along with a J-beta primer mix. MiXCR, run by TCRdb on the 5' RACE reads, gives a single entry per CDR3 protein. The data show fewer than 2,000,000 distinct CDR3 sequences, 30% to 40% seen once. This sample was included in a study of blood T cells in healthy people across ages. Sequences were obtained from blood. This clonotype was obtained from a human donor in good health.

CDR3: CASSWRASGIRTDTQYF. The CDR3 bases are TGTGCCAGCAGCTGGCGGGCTAGCGGGATAAGGACAGATACGCAGTATTTT. The rearrangement links TRBV7-6 to TRBJ2-3; 9 positions agree with TRBD2. Germline values: CDR1 SGHVS, CDR2 FNYEAQ. The CDR3 contains 17 residues. V lost 4 bases and J lost 3; bases outside the gene matches: 11. The full variable domain, its missing parts supplied by reference TRBV7-6 and TRBJ2-3, is GAGVSQSPRYKVTKRGQDVALRCDPISGHVSLYWYRQALGQGPEFLTYFNYEAQQDKSGLPNDRFSAERPEGSISTLTIQRTEQRDSAMYRCASSWRASGIRTDTQYFGPGTRLTVL.